A single sample is the source of the 2 T cell receptor beta chains below, sequenced in a study of OX40 agonist ivuxolimab in advanced cancers. The repertoire was sequenced with immunoSEQ multiplex PCR; TCRdb's copy has only in-frame clones and lacks some. The sample carries tens of thousands of clones, roughly 80% recorded once. This material consisted of CD4+ or CD8+ T cells sorted from blood, taken in a trial of the OX40 agonist ivuxolimab. These receptors originate from an adult with an advanced solid tumor such as melanoma, head and neck, liver or kidney cancer.

In its sample, this clone was seen once. This chain links TRBV6-1 with TRBJ2-7; D is ambiguous. The germline CDR1 and CDR2 sequences are MNHNS and SASEGT. This CDR3 contains 11 residues. The V gene lost 8 bases and the J gene lost 5 bases, with 10 bases spanning the gap. The CDR3 is CASGPAHEQYF. The CDR3 nucleotides read TGTGCCAGCGGCCCAGCCCACGAGCAGTACTTC.

The chain carries TRBV5-1 and TRBJ1-1, with 7 bases lining up with TRBD1. CDR1 and CDR2 (germline): SGHRS, YFSETQ. This CDR3 region has 14 residues. Germline trimming cut 5 bases from V and 0 bases from J; bases unmatched to any gene: 4. The CDR3 reads CASRLTGLNTEAFF. The CDR3 DNA is TGCGCCAGCAGGTTGACAGGGTTGAACACTGAAGCTTTCTTT.